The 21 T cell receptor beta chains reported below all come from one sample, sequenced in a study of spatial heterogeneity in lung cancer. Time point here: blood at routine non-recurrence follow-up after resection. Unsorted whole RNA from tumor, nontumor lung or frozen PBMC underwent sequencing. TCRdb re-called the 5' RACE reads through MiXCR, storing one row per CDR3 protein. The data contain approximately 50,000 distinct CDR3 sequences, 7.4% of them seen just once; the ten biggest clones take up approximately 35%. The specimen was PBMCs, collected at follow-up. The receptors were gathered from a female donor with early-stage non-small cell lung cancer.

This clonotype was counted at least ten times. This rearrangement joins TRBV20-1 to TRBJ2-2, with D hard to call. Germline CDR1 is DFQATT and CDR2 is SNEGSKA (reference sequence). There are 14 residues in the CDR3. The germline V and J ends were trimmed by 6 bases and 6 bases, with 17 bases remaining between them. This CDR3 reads CSARPNLRAGELFF. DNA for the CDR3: TGCAGTGCCCGACCCAATCTAAGGGCCGGGGAGCTGTTTTTT.

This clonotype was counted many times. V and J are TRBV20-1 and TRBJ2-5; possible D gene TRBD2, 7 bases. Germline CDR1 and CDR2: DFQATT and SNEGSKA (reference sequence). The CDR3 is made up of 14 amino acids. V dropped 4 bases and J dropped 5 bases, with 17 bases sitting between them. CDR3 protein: CSAKSGGGWETQYF. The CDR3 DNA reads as TGCAGTGCTAAGAGTGGGGGGGGCTGGGAGACCCAGTACTTC.

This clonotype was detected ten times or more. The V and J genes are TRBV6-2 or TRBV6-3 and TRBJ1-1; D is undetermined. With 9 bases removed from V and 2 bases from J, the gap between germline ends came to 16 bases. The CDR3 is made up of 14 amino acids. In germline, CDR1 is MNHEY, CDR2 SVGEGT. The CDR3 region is CASRDPGVNTEAFF. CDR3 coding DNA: TGTGCCAGTAGAGACCCGGGTGTCAACACTGAAGCTTTCTTT.

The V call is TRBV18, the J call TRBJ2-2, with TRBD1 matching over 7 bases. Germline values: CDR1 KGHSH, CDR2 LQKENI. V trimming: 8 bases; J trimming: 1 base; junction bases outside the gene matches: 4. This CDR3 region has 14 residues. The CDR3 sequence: CASLGQKNTGELFF. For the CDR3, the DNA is TGTGCCAGCCTGGGACAGAAGAACACCGGGGAGCTGTTTTTT.

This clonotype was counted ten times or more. The CDR3 spells CASSPRLAGGRYEQYF. As DNA, the CDR3 is TGTGCCAGCAGCCCCCGACTAGCGGGGGGGCGTTACGAGCAGTACTTC. This chain connects TRBV7-2 to TRBJ2-7, with TRBD2 matching 14 bases. Losses at the gene ends were 5 bases for V and 4 bases for J; bases not matched to a gene: 7. Germline CDR1 reads SGHTA; CDR2 reads FQGNSA. The CDR3 runs to 16 residues.

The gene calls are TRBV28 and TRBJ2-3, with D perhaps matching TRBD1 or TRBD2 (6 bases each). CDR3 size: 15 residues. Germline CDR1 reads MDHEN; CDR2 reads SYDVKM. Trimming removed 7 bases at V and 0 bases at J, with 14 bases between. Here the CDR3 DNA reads TGTGCCAGCAATCACGGAGGGGGGAGCACAGATACGCAGTATTTT. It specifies CASNHGGGSTDTQYF.

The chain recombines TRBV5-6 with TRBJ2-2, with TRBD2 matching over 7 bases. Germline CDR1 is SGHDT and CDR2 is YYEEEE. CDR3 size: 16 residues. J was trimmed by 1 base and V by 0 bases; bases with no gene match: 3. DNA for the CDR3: TGTGCCAGCAGCTTGGTGGCTAGCGGGAACACCGGGGAGCTGTTTTTT. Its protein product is CASSLVASGNTGELFF.

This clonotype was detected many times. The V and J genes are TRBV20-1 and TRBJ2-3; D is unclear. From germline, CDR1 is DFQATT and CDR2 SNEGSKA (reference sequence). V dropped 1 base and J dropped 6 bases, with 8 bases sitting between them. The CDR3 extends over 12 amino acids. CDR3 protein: CSARAAEDTQYF. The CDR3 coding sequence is TGCAGTGCTAGAGCGGCAGAGGATACGCAGTATTTT.

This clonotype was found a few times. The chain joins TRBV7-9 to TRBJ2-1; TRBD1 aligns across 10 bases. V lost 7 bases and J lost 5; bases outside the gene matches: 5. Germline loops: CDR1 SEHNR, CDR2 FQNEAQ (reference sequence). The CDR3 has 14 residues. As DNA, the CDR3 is TGTGCCAGCATCGGGACAGGGGAGCACAATGAGCAGTTCTTC. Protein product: CASIGTGEHNEQFF.

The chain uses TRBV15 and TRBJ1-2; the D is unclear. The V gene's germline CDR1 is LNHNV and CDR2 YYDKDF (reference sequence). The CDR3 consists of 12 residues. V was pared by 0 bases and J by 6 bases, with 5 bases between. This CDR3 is CATSRELDGYTF. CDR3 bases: TGTGCCACCAGCAGAGAATTGGATGGCTACACCTTC. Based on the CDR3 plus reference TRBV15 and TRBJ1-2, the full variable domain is DAMVIQNPRYQVTQFGKPVTLSCSQTLNHNVMYWYQQKSSQAPKLLFHYYDKDFNNEADTPDNFQSRRPNTSFCFLDIRSPGLGDTAMYLCATSRELDGYTFGSGTRLTVV.

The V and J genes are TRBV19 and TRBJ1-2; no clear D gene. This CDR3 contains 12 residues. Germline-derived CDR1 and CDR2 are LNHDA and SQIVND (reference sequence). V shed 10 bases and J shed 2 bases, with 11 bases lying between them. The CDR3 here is CATTDPNYGYTF. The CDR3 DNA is TGTGCCACCACTGACCCGAACTATGGCTACACCTTC. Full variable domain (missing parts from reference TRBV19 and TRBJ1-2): DGGITQSPKYLFRKEGQNVTLSCEQNLNHDAMYWYRQDPGQGLRLIYYSQIVNDFQKGDIAEGYSVSREKKESFPLTVTSAQKNPTAFYLCATTDPNYGYTFGSGTRLTVV.

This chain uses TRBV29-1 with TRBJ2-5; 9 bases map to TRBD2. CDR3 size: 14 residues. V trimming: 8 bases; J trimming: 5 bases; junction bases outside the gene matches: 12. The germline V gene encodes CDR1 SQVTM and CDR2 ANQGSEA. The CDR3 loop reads CSSNVAGGPETQYF. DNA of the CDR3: TGCAGCTCTAACGTGGCGGGGGGGCCCGAGACCCAGTACTTC.

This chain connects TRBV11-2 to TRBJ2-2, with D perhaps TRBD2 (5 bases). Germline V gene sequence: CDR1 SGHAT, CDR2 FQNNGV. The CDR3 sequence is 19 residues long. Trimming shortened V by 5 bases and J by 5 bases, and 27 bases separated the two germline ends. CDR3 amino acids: CASSPPWVRAGLETGELFF. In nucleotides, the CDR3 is TGTGCCAGCAGCCCCCCATGGGTGCGTGCGGGCCTTGAGACCGGGGAGCTGTTTTTT.

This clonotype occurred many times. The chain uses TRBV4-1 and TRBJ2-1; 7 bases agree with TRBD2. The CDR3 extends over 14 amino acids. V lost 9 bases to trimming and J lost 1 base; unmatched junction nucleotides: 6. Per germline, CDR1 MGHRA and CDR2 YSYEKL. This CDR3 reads CASTGGVSYNEQFF. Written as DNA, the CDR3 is TGCGCCAGTACTGGGGGGGTGTCCTACAATGAGCAGTTCTTC.

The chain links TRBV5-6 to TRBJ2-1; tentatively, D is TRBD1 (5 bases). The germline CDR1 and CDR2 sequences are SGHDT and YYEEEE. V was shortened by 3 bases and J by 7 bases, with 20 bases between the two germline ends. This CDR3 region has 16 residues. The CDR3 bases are TGTGCCAGCAGCTGGGGCCAGGGTCCCGCTGTGAATGAGCAGTTCTTC. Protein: CASSWGQGPAVNEQFF.

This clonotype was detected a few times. The CDR3: CASSLAINRGELFF. CDR3 sequence (DNA): TGCGCCAGCAGCTTGGCCATCAACCGCGGGGAGCTGTTTTTT. This chain joins TRBV5-1 and TRBJ2-2; D is ambiguous. Germline CDR1 and CDR2: SGHRS and YFSETQ. The V end was cut by 0 bases, the J end by 7 bases, with 10 bases between. The CDR3 loop spans 14 amino acids. The full variable domain, its missing parts supplied by reference TRBV5-1 and TRBJ2-2, is KAGVTQTPRYLIKTRGQQVTLSCSPISGHRSVSWYQQTPGQGLQFLFEYFSETQRNKGNFPGRFSGRQFSNSRSEMNVSTLELGDSALYLCASSLAINRGELFFGEGSRLTVL.

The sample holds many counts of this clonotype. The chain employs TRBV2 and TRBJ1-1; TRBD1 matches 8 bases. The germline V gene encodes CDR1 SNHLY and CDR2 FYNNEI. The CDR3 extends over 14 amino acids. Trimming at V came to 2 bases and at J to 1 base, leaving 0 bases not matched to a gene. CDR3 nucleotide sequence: TGTGCCAGCAGTGAACAGGGGGCGAACACTGAAGCTTTCTTT. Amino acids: CASSEQGANTEAFF.

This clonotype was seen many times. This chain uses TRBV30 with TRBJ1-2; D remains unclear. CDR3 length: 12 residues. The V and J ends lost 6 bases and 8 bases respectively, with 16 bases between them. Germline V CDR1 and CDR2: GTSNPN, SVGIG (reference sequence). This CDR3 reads CACPSKGDGYTF. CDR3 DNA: TGTGCCTGCCCTTCGAAGGGCGACGGCTACACCTTC.

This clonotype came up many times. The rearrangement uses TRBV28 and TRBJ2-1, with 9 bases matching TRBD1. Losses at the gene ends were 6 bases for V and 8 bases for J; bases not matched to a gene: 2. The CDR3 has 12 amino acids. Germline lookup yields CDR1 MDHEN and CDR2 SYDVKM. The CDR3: CASRQGAYEQFF. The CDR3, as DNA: TGTGCCAGCAGACAGGGGGCTTATGAGCAGTTCTTC.

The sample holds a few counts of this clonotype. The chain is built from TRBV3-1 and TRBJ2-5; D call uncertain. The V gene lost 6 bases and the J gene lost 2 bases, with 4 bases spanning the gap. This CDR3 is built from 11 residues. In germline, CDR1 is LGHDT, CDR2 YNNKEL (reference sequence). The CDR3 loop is CASRQQETQYF. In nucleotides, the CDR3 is TGTGCCAGCAGACAACAAGAGACCCAGTACTTC.

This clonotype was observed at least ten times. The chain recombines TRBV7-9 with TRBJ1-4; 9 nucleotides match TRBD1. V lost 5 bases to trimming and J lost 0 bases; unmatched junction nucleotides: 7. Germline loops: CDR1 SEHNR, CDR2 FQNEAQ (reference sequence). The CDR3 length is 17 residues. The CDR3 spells CASSPRTGDATNEKLFF. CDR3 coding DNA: TGTGCCAGCAGCCCGAGGACAGGGGATGCAACTAATGAAAAACTGTTTTTT.